The next 19 T cell receptor beta chains were all read from a single sample in a study of Graves' ophthalmopathy and Graves' hyperthyroidism. Researchers took RNA transcripts and amplified TCR beta CDR3 regions from them. Second-round multiplex PCR followed a first-round RT-PCR using HTBI primers. Using its own MiXCR run on the multiplex PCR reads, TCRdb lists one record per CDR3 protein. This sample has hundreds of thousands of distinct CDR3 sequences, with under 15% found just once. The sample was blood. The receptors originated from a woman aged 30 to 39 with Graves' ophthalmopathy.

This clonotype was picked up many times. The genes are TRBV20-1 and TRBJ2-7; 12 nucleotides match TRBD2. This CDR3 is built from 17 residues. From germline, CDR1 is DFQATT and CDR2 SNEGSKA (reference sequence). Germline trimming cut 6 bases from V and 6 bases from J; bases unmatched to any gene: 18. The CDR3 is CSAISALAGGMMSEQYF. DNA of the CDR3: TGCAGTGCCATCAGCGCACTAGCGGGGGGTATGATGAGCGAGCAGTACTTC.

This chain joins TRBV7-3 and TRBJ2-5, with a possible D match to TRBD2 (6 bases). CDR1 is SGHTA, CDR2 FQGTGA, per germline. V lost 5 bases, J lost 2 bases, and 12 bases lay in between. The CDR3 extends over 14 amino acids. CDR3 DNA: TGTGCCAGCAGCCTCGGACGGGAGCAAGAGACCCAGTACTTC. This codes for CASSLGREQETQYF.

This chain connects TRBV7-2 to TRBJ2-3, with a possible D match to TRBD1 (5 bases). Trimming cost V 3 bases and J 10 bases, with 17 bases left between them. CDR1 is SGHTA and CDR2 is FQGNSA in the germline V gene. The CDR3 totals 14 residues. CDR3 nucleotides: TGTGCCAGCAGCTTGGGGCCGAACGAGTCGGCGCAGTATTTT. Amino acids: CASSLGPNESAQYF.

This clonotype showed up many times. The chain carries TRBV28 and TRBJ2-4; no firm D call. Between the trimmed V and J ends, which lost 3 bases and 5 bases, there was a span of 11 bases. From germline, CDR1 is MDHEN and CDR2 SYDVKM. The CDR3 is made up of 14 amino acids. CDR3 nucleotides: TGTGCCAGCAGTTTGAGTAACAGAGAAAACATTCAGTACTTC. Translation gives CASSLSNRENIQYF.

This clonotype has a count of ten or more. CDR3 protein: CASSGAAGRQPQHF. CDR3 in DNA: TGTGCCAGCAGTGGGGCCGCTGGTAGGCAGCCCCAGCATTTT. The chain is built from TRBV2 and TRBJ1-5; D gene uncertain. CDR3 length: 14 residues. Germline CDR1 reads SNHLY; CDR2 reads FYNNEI. V lost 4 bases and J lost 7, with 14 bases in between.

This clonotype was recorded many times. The chain combines TRBV7-2 with TRBJ2-5; the match to TRBD2 covers 9 bases. The CDR3 has 15 residues. Germline loops: CDR1 SGHTA, CDR2 FQGNSA. The V gene end was trimmed by 1 base and the J gene end by 5 bases; junction bases not matched to a gene: 5. The CDR3 DNA sequence: TGTGCCAGCAGCTTAGGAGCGGGGGGCTGGGAGACCCAGTACTTC. It translates to CASSLGAGGWETQYF.

There are many counts of this clonotype. The chain links TRBV3-1 to TRBJ1-1, with 7 bases fitting TRBD1. Germline V gene lookup returns CDR1 LGHDT and CDR2 YNNKEL (reference sequence). The CDR3 is 13 amino acids. V lost 5 bases and J lost 8; bases outside the gene matches: 8. DNA of the CDR3: TGTGCCAGCAGCACTCAGGGACAGAAAGAAGCTTTCTTT. Amino acid sequence: CASSTQGQKEAFF.

This clonotype has a count of ten or more. This rearrangement joins TRBV20-1 to TRBJ2-7, with D maybe TRBD1 (6 bases). The germline CDR1 and CDR2 sequences are DFQATT and SNEGSKA (reference sequence). This CDR3 comprises 13 residues. Trimming left V 5 bases short and J 3 bases short, with 14 bases between. CDR3 residues: CSADSDRVYEQYF. The DNA for the CDR3 is TGCAGTGCTGACTCGGACAGAGTCTACGAGCAGTACTTC.

V and J are TRBV18 and TRBJ1-3, with D possibly being TRBD1 (5 bases). CDR1 is KGHSH and CDR2 is LQKENI in the germline V gene. Trimming cost V 0 bases and J 0 bases, with 12 bases left between them. The CDR3 covers 17 residues. The CDR3 sequence is CASSPPGAGHSGNTIYF. The CDR3 nucleotides read TGTGCCAGCTCACCACCAGGGGCAGGACACTCTGGAAACACCATATATTTT.

In this sample, this clonotype turned up a few times. This chain uses TRBV4-1 with TRBJ1-2; D might be TRBD1 (6 bases). V dropped 6 bases and J dropped 6 bases, with 14 bases sitting between them. The CDR3 has 13 residues. The germline CDR1 and CDR2 sequences are MGHRA and YSYEKL. CDR3: CASSRERGNGYTF. CDR3 sequence (DNA): TGCGCCAGCAGTCGCGAAAGGGGGAATGGCTACACCTTC.

This clonotype was observed at least ten times. The rearrangement uses TRBV18 and TRBJ1-2; D is undetermined. Germline-derived CDR1 and CDR2 are KGHSH and LQKENI. The CDR3 runs 17 residues. V was cut by 2 bases and J by 4 bases, with 20 bases left in between. The CDR3 region is CASSPLTSRMISYGYTF. CDR3 bases: TGTGCCAGCTCACCATTAACTTCCAGGATGATTAGCTATGGCTACACCTTC.

This clonotype was observed at least ten times. The rearrangement joins TRBV5-1 to TRBJ2-7; a weak D match, TRBD1 (6 bases). Trimming removed 5 bases at V and 1 base at J, with 13 bases between. Germline CDR1 is SGHRS and CDR2 is YFSETQ. The CDR3 contains 14 residues. Written as DNA, the CDR3 is TGCGCCAGCAGGGGGCCAGGGGCGTCCTACGAGCAGTACTTC. Protein: CASRGPGASYEQYF.

This clonotype was detected ten times or more. This chain links TRBV27 with TRBJ1-6; a possible D gene is TRBD1 (6 bases). Germline assignment: CDR1 MNHEY and CDR2 SMNVEV (reference sequence). The CDR3 has 16 residues. The V gene lost 7 bases and the J gene lost 0 bases, with 13 bases spanning the gap. In nucleotides, the CDR3 is TGTGCCAGCAAAACCACGGACAGCTCCTATAATTCACCCCTCCACTTT. This codes for CASKTTDSSYNSPLHF.

This clonotype was seen many times. This sequence joins TRBV28 and TRBJ1-6; maybe TRBD1 (6 bases). CDR1 and CDR2 from the germline V gene are MDHEN and SYDVKM. The CDR3 covers 15 residues. V dropped 5 bases and J dropped 3 bases, with 11 bases sitting between them. The CDR3 DNA reads TGTGCCAGCAGTCCCGGGACACACTATAATTCACCCCTCCACTTT. Its translation is CASSPGTHYNSPLHF.

The chain is built from TRBV12-3 or TRBV12-4 and TRBJ1-1, with TRBD1 matching over 8 bases. This CDR3 region has 18 residues. Trimming took 5 bases from V and 0 from J; bases not matched to a gene: 14. CDR3 loop: CASSPLGAQGGMNTEAFF. As DNA, the CDR3 is TGTGCCAGCAGTCCCTTAGGGGCACAGGGGGGGATGAACACTGAAGCTTTCTTT.

This clonotype was seen repeatedly, ten times or more. The rearrangement links TRBV7-8 to TRBJ1-5; TRBD1 aligns across 8 bases. The CDR3 spans 12 residues. V trimming: 5 bases; J trimming: 7 bases; junction bases outside the gene matches: 1. Germline V gives CDR1 SGHVS, CDR2 FQNEAQ. The CDR3 DNA sequence: TGTGCCAGCAGCACAGGGGGACAGCCCCAGCATTTT. Amino acid sequence: CASSTGGQPQHF.

This clonotype was recorded at least ten times. The V and J genes are TRBV27 and TRBJ1-1, with D tentatively TRBD1 (5 bases). The CDR3 is made up of 14 amino acids. Germline CDR1 is MNHEY and CDR2 is SMNVEV (reference sequence). V lost 8 bases and J 0 bases, leaving 13 bases between the germline ends. Here the CDR3 DNA reads TGTGCCAGCTCAATAGGGGTTATGAACACTGAAGCTTTCTTT. It translates to CASSIGVMNTEAFF.

This chain uses TRBV30 with TRBJ1-5; possibly TRBD1 for D (6 bases). The CDR3 has 13 residues. CDR1 is GTSNPN and CDR2 is SVGIG in the germline V gene (reference sequence). Between the trimmed V and J ends, which lost 3 bases and 6 bases, there was a span of 12 bases. Written as DNA, the CDR3 is TGTGCCTGGAGGACACAGGGTTCTCAGCCCCAGCATTTT. Its protein product is CAWRTQGSQPQHF.

The chain recombines TRBV12-3 or TRBV12-4 with TRBJ1-2; TRBD1 agrees at 7 bases. The CDR3 extends over 13 amino acids. The ends lost 3 bases at V and 8 bases at J; junction bases unmatched: 6. The CDR3 DNA sequence: TGTGCCAGCAGTTTCTGGCAGGGGGGAGGCTACACCTTC. Translation gives CASSFWQGGGYTF.